These 31 T cell receptor beta chains originate from one sample sequenced in a study of shared clonotypes between healthy human individuals. Measured with immunoSEQ multiplex PCR; TCRdb has only the in-frame clones, and not every one. The table shows millions of clones, with approximately 94% occurring only once. The source material was naive CD4+ T cells sorted from blood. Subset defined: CD45RA+ positively selected. These receptors all stem from a man between 18 and 35 years old in good health.

This chain links TRBV19 with TRBJ2-2; D is uncertain. V lost 4 bases and J 0 bases, leaving 9 bases between the germline ends. The CDR3 sequence is 15 residues long. Germline V gene data show CDR1 as LNHDA and CDR2 as SQIVND (reference sequence). CDR3 sequence: CASSTTPSNTGELFF. CDR3 in DNA: TGTGCCAGTAGTACGACACCCTCGAACACCGGGGAGCTGTTTTTT.

V is TRBV5-1 and J is TRBJ2-3, with 12 nucleotides matching TRBD2. V lost 3 bases, J lost 2 bases, and 4 bases stayed unmatched. CDR3 length: 16 residues. Germline V gene sequence: CDR1 SGHRS, CDR2 YFSETQ. In DNA, the CDR3 is TGCGCCAGCAGCTATTCTAGCGGGGGGGCCACAGATACGCAGTATTTT. It encodes CASSYSSGGATDTQYF. The full variable domain, completed using reference TRBV5-1 and TRBJ2-3, is KAGVTQTPRYLIKTRGQQVTLSCSPISGHRSVSWYQQTPGQGLQFLFEYFSETQRNKGNFPGRFSGRQFSNSRSEMNVSTLELGDSALYLCASSYSSGGATDTQYFGPGTRLTVL.

This clone was counted once. This chain connects TRBV5-1 to TRBJ1-1, with 8 positions matching TRBD1. The CDR3 sequence is 16 residues long. Germline V gene data show CDR1 as SGHRS and CDR2 as YFSETQ. Losses at the gene ends were 5 bases for V and 5 bases for J; bases not matched to a gene: 14. CDR3 DNA: TGCGCCAGCAGTCCGGGACGGACAGGGCGAGGGACTGAAGCTTTCTTT. It codes for CASSPGRTGRGTEAFF. Using reference TRBV5-1 and TRBJ1-1 for the parts outside the CDR3, the full variable domain is KAGVTQTPRYLIKTRGQQVTLSCSPISGHRSVSWYQQTPGQGLQFLFEYFSETQRNKGNFPGRFSGRQFSNSRSEMNVSTLELGDSALYLCASSPGRTGRGTEAFFGQGTRLTVV.

J is TRBJ2-3 and V is TRBV19; 10 positions match TRBD1. With 7 bases clipped from V and 0 bases from J, the junction kept 4 bases outside the gene matches. In germline, CDR1 is LNHDA, CDR2 SQIVND (reference sequence). The CDR3 consists of 15 residues. The CDR3 region has the DNA TGTGCCAGTACCCGGGACAGGGGTAGCACAGATACGCAGTATTTT. Its translation is CASTRDRGSTDTQYF.

The V gene is TRBV18, the J gene TRBJ1-3, with 8 bases fitting TRBD1. CDR3 length equals 14 residues. V gave up 8 bases and J gave up 0 bases; unmatched junction bases: 3. Germline CDR1 and CDR2: KGHSH and LQKENI. In DNA, the CDR3 is TGTGCCAGCCACGACAGGGGCTCTGGAAACACCATATATTTT. This encodes CASHDRGSGNTIYF.

The J gene is TRBJ1-5, the V gene TRBV6-1; a weak D match, TRBD1 (6 bases). This CDR3 has 14 amino acids. With 6 bases removed from V and 3 bases from J, the gap between germline ends came to 12 bases. The germline CDR1 and CDR2 sequences are MNHNS and SASEGT. CDR3 DNA: TGTGCCAGCAGATCCACAGGGTTCAATCAGCCCCAGCATTTT. Its translation is CASRSTGFNQPQHF.

The chain uses TRBV18 and TRBJ1-2; TRBD1 matches 9 bases. V trimming: 5 bases; J trimming: 7 bases; junction bases outside the gene matches: 11. CDR3 length: 15 amino acids. CDR1 KGHSH and CDR2 LQKENI come from the germline V gene. DNA for the CDR3: TGTGCCAGCTCATCCCAGGGACAGGGAGGACTTGGCTACACCTTC. Translated, it gives CASSSQGQGGLGYTF.

With regard to this clone: The same CDR3 also results from other DNA sequences found in this sample. The chain links TRBV18 to TRBJ2-7; TRBD1 might be the D (6 bases). In germline, CDR1 is KGHSH, CDR2 LQKENI. V lost 4 bases and J lost 2, with 12 bases in between. This CDR3 contains 14 residues. The CDR3 DNA reads TGTGCCAGCTCACGGGAGACAGGTACCTACGAGCAGTACTTC. It encodes CASSRETGTYEQYF.

This chain connects TRBV6-6 to TRBJ1-1; D possibly corresponds to TRBD1 (6 bases). The V gene's germline CDR1 is MNHNY and CDR2 SVGAGI (reference sequence). The ends were cut back, 6 bases at V and 5 bases at J, with 10 bases in the middle. The CDR3 length is 12 residues. The CDR3 reads CASRSQGTEAFF. The CDR3, as DNA: TGTGCCAGCAGGTCCCAGGGGACTGAAGCTTTCTTT.

As to this clone: Distinct nucleotide sequences in the sample also encode this CDR3. The chain combines TRBV18 with TRBJ1-4; D perhaps matches TRBD1 (5 bases). The CDR3 totals 14 residues. CDR1 is KGHSH and CDR2 is LQKENI in the germline V gene. V lost 3 bases, J lost 4 bases, and 9 bases lay in between. The CDR3 nucleotides are TGTGCCAGCTCACCCGGGACGAGTAATGAAAAACTGTTTTTT. Protein product: CASSPGTSNEKLFF.

The V call is TRBV5-1, the J call TRBJ2-3, with a weak D call TRBD2 (5 bases). The germline CDR1 and CDR2 sequences are SGHRS and YFSETQ. Trimming took off 3 bases at V and 2 bases at J, with 19 bases between the two ends. CDR3 length: 17 residues. The CDR3 nucleotides are TGCGCCAGCAGCTCGGGGTTTTGGTCAGCCAACACAGATACGCAGTATTTT. As protein: CASSSGFWSANTDTQYF.

The chain joins TRBV28 to TRBJ1-4, with a tentative D call TRBD1 (5 bases). This CDR3 spans 18 amino acids. Germline V gene sequence: CDR1 MDHEN, CDR2 SYDVKM. With 3 bases removed from V and 0 bases from J, the gap between germline ends came to 17 bases. Here the CDR3 reads CASSFGVWRDATNEKLFF. CDR3 sequence (DNA): TGTGCCAGCAGTTTTGGCGTATGGAGGGACGCAACTAATGAAAAACTGTTTTTT.

The genes are TRBV30 and TRBJ2-1; D tentatively fits TRBD1 or TRBD2 (6 bases each). The CDR3 is 16 amino acids. Germline V gene data show CDR1 as GTSNPN and CDR2 as SVGIG (reference sequence). Trimming took 4 bases from V and 4 from J, leaving 20 bases between them. CDR3 bases: TGTGCCTGGAAAGGTGGGGGGCCTAGGGCGTACAATGAGCAGTTCTTC. The encoded protein is CAWKGGGPRAYNEQFF. Filled out from reference TRBV30 and TRBJ2-1, the complete variable domain reads SQTIHQWPATLVQPVGSPLSLECTVEGTSNPNLYWYRQAAGRGLQLLFYSVGIGQISSEVPQNLSASRPQDRQFILSSKKLLLSDSGFYLCAWKGGGPRAYNEQFFGPGTRLTVL.

The chain employs TRBV1 and TRBJ2-3; the table assigns TRBD2, which was not confirmed against the DNA. TRBV1 is listed as a pseudogene. The CDR3 covers 17 residues. CDR3 coding DNA: TGCACCAGCAGCCAAGAGCTAGCACCCGGGGGCACAGATACGCAGTATTTT. It codes for CTSSQELAPGGTDTQYF.

This clone was seen a handful of times. The rearrangement links TRBV6-1 to TRBJ2-7; D unresolved. CDR1 is MNHNS, CDR2 SASEGT, per germline. The CDR3 contains 15 residues. V was pared by 1 base and J by 2 bases, with 12 bases between. CDR3 coding DNA: TGTGCCAGCAGTGAAGGAGCAGAACCCCCCTACGAGCAGTACTTC. This gives the protein CASSEGAEPPYEQYF.

V is TRBV25-1 and J is TRBJ2-5, with 7 bases lining up with TRBD2. Trimming removed 2 bases from V and 5 bases from J; junction bases left unmatched: 5. The CDR3 sequence is 14 residues long. Per the germline V gene, CDR1 is MGHDK and CDR2 is SYGVNS. CDR3 sequence (DNA): TGTGCCAGCAGTGAAGGGGGGGGATTCGAGACCCAGTACTTC. Protein: CASSEGGGFETQYF.

The rearrangement joins TRBV29-1 to TRBJ1-1; D gene unclear. Trimming left V 7 bases short and J 7 bases short, with 10 bases between. The CDR3 runs to 10 residues. The germline gives CDR1 SQVTM, CDR2 ANQGSEA. The CDR3: CSAPGFEAFF. CDR3 sequence (DNA): TGCAGCGCCCCGGGATTTGAAGCTTTCTTT. Looking up the rest from reference TRBV29-1 and TRBJ1-1 gives the full variable domain: SAVISQKPSRDICQRGTSLTIQCQVDSQVTMMFWYRQQPGQSLTLIATANQGSEATYESGFVIDKFPISRPNLTFSTLTVSNMSPEDSSIYLCSAPGFEAFFGQGTRLTVV.

The CDR3 nucleotides are TGTGCCATCAGTGACCGTACAGGGGCCGGGGAGCTGTTTTTT. It is translated as CAISDRTGAGELFF. This rearrangement joins TRBV10-3 to TRBJ2-2; 7 bases fit TRBD1. Germline assignment: CDR1 ENHRY and CDR2 SYGVKD. The CDR3 length is 14 residues. V dropped 3 bases and J dropped 6; count of bases not matched to a gene: 4.

V is TRBV7-2 and J is TRBJ2-1, with D hard to call. Looked up from germline, CDR1 is SGHTA and CDR2 is FQGNSA. The CDR3 contains 12 residues. Deletions cut 1 base from V and 11 bases from J, with 9 bases between. CDR3 sequence: CASSLGSPQQFF. The CDR3 coding sequence is TGTGCCAGCAGCTTAGGGTCCCCCCAGCAGTTCTTC.

This chain connects TRBV5-1 to TRBJ2-7; 7 bases match TRBD1. The length of the CDR3 is 14 residues. J gave up 2 bases and V 4 bases, and 6 bases lay outside the gene matches. Per germline, CDR1 SGHRS and CDR2 YFSETQ. The CDR3 spells CASSPGDRPYEQYF. As DNA, the CDR3 is TGCGCCAGCAGCCCCGGGGACAGACCCTACGAGCAGTACTTC.

This chain joins TRBV5-4 and TRBJ2-3, with 7 bases lining up with TRBD1. Per the germline V gene, CDR1 is SGHNT and CDR2 is YYREEE (reference sequence). The V gene end was trimmed by 1 base and the J gene end by 3 bases; junction bases not matched to a gene: 2. This CDR3 spans 14 amino acids. CDR3 sequence: CASSLQQGTDTQYF. CDR3 nucleotide sequence: TGTGCCAGCAGCTTGCAACAGGGGACAGATACGCAGTATTTT.

The V gene is TRBV2, the J gene TRBJ2-1, with D unclear. Germline CDR1 SNHLY, CDR2 FYNNEI. V gave up 2 bases and J gave up 2 bases, with 10 bases separating them. The CDR3 spans 15 residues. Here the CDR3 reads CASSETPPPYNEQFF. CDR3 DNA sequence: TGTGCCAGCAGTGAAACACCCCCGCCCTACAATGAGCAGTTCTTC.

This chain uses TRBV21-1 with TRBJ1-1. TRBV21-1 is marked as a pseudogene. The CDR3 runs 20 residues. In nucleotides, the CDR3 is TGTGCCAGCAGCAAAGAAGGCGGATCTATCCTGCCCCTCTTGAACACTGAAGCTTTCTTT. Amino acid sequence: CASSKEGGSILPLLNTEAFF.

This sequence joins TRBV11-3 and TRBJ2-1; a possible D gene is TRBD2 (5 bases). The V end was cut by 1 base, the J end by 3 bases, with 7 bases between. The CDR3 sequence is 14 residues long. CDR1 and CDR2 from the germline V gene are SGHNT and YENEEA. The chain's CDR3 is CASSLAGDYNEQFF. The CDR3 nucleotides are TGTGCCAGCAGCTTAGCCGGGGACTACAATGAGCAGTTCTTC.

The chain is built from TRBV6-5 and TRBJ2-4; 7 bases map to TRBD2. This CDR3 has 16 amino acids. The J segment lost 3 bases and the V segment lost 0 bases, leaving 5 bases of the junction unmatched. CDR1 and CDR2 from the germline V gene are MNHEY and SVGAGI. The CDR3 DNA reads TGTGCCAGCAGTTACTCGAGGGAGGGGAGCAAAAACATTCAGTACTTC. Protein product: CASSYSREGSKNIQYF.

This clone was seen more than once but under ten times. The V gene is TRBV7-2, the J gene TRBJ1-4; 9 bases map to TRBD1. V lost 5 bases and J lost 3; bases outside the gene matches: 4. Germline V gene data show CDR1 as SGHTA and CDR2 as FQGNSA. This CDR3 region has 15 residues. The chain's CDR3 is CASSPRTGANEKLFF. The CDR3 nucleotides are TGTGCCAGCAGCCCAAGGACAGGGGCTAATGAAAAACTGTTTTTT.

The rearrangement uses TRBV12-5 and TRBJ1-2; D may be TRBD1 (5 bases). Germline loops: CDR1 LGHNT, CDR2 FRNRAP. This CDR3 region has 15 residues. With 3 bases removed from V and 3 bases from J, the gap between germline ends came to 14 bases. The CDR3 bases are TGTGCTAGTGGTTTTTTGCCAGGGCGTGACTATGGCTACACCTTC. This encodes CASGFLPGRDYGYTF.

The V call is TRBV12-5, the J call TRBJ2-7, with D hard to call. V was shortened by 3 bases and J by 4 bases, with 22 bases between the two germline ends. CDR3 length: 17 residues. The germline V gene has CDR1 LGHNT and CDR2 FRNRAP. CDR3 protein: CASGFRRPAPAPYEQYF. For the CDR3, the DNA is TGTGCTAGTGGTTTCCGTCGACCGGCCCCTGCCCCATACGAGCAGTACTTC. The whole variable domain, remainder taken from reference TRBV12-5 and TRBJ2-7, is DARVTQTPRHKVTEMGQEVTMRCQPILGHNTVFWYRQTMMQGLELLAYFRNRAPLDDSGMPKDRFSAEMPDATLATLKIQPSEPRDSAVYFCASGFRRPAPAPYEQYFGPGTRLTVT.

The V call is TRBV7-9, the J call TRBJ2-1; 13 positions match TRBD2. CDR1 is SEHNR, CDR2 FQNEAQ, per germline (reference sequence). The CDR3 runs to 15 residues. V dropped 5 bases and J dropped 8; count of bases not matched to a gene: 6. The DNA for the CDR3 is TGTGCCAGCAGCGACGGACTAGCGGGGGATCATGAGCAGTTCTTC. Translated, it gives CASSDGLAGDHEQFF.

The chain joins TRBV7-9 to TRBJ2-5; 8 nucleotides line up with TRBD1. The trim removed 5 bases at V and 5 bases at J, leaving 4 bases unmatched. This CDR3 is 13 amino acids long. The germline V gene encodes CDR1 SEHNR and CDR2 FQNEAQ (reference sequence). The DNA for the CDR3 is TGTGCCAGCAGCACCAGGGGGCTGGAGACCCAGTACTTC. Protein sequence: CASSTRGLETQYF.

This chain joins TRBV6-1 and TRBJ1-2; 7 bases map to TRBD1. The trim removed 6 bases at V and 2 bases at J, leaving 6 bases unmatched. CDR3 length equals 14 residues. Germline V gives CDR1 MNHNS, CDR2 SASEGT. The CDR3 DNA sequence: TGTGCCAGCAGCATGGACAGGAAAAACTATGGCTACACCTTC. Its translation: CASSMDRKNYGYTF.